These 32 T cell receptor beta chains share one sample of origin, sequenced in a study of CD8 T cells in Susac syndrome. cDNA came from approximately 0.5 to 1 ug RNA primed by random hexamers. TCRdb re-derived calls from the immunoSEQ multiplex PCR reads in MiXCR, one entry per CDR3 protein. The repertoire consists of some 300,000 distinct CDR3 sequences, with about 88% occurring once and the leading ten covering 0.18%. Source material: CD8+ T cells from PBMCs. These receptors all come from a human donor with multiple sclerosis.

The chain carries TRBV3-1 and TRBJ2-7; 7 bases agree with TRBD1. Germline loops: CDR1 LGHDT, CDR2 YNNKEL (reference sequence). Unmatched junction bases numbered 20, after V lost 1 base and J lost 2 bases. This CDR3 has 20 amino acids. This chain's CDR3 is CASSQALQGSRRLGTYEQYF. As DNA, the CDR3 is TGTGCCAGCAGCCAAGCCCTACAGGGGTCGCGCAGGTTGGGAACCTACGAGCAGTACTTC.

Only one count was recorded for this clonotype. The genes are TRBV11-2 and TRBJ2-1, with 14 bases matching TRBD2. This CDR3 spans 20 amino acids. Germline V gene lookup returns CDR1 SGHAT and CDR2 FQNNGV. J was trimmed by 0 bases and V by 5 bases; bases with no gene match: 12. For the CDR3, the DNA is TGTGCCAGCAGCACACCCGGGACTAGCGGGAGATTGAGCTCCTACAATGAGCAGTTCTTC. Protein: CASSTPGTSGRLSSYNEQFF. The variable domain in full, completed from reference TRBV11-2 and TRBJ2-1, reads EAGVAQSPRYKIIEKRQSVAFWCNPISGHATLYWYQQILGQGPKLLIQFQNNGVVDDSQLPKDRFSAERLKGVDSTLKIQPAKLEDSAVYLCASSTPGTSGRLSSYNEQFFGPGTRLTVL.

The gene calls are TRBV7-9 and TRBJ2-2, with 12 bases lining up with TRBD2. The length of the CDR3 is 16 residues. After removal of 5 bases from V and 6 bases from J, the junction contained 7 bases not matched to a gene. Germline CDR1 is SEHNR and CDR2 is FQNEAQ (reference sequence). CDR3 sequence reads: CASSPRTSGTSGELFF. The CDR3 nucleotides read TGTGCCAGCAGCCCCCGGACTAGCGGGACGTCCGGGGAGCTGTTTTTT. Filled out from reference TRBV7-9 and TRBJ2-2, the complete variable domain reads DTGVSQNPRHKITKRGQNVTFRCDPISEHNRLYWYRQTLGQGPEFLTYFQNEAQLEKSRLLSDRFSAERPKGSFSTLEIQRTEQGDSAMYLCASSPRTSGTSGELFFGEGSRLTVL.

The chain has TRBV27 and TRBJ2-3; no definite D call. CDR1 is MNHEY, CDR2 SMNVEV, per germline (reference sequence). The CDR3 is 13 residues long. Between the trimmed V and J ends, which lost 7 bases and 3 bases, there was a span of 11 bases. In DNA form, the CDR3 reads TGTGCCAGCACCCTCACCGGGACAGATACGCAGTATTTT. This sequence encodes CASTLTGTDTQYF.

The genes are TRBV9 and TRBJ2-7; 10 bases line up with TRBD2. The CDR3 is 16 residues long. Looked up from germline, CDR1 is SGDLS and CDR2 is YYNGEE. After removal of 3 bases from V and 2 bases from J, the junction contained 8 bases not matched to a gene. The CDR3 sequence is CASSATGTSVTYEQYF. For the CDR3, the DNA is TGTGCCAGCAGCGCAACCGGGACTAGCGTGACCTACGAGCAGTACTTC.

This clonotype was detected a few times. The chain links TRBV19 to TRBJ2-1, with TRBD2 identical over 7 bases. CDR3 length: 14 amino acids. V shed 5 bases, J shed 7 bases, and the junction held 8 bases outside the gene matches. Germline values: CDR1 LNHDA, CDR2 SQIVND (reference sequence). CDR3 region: CASSLGGRGNEQFF. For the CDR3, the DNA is TGTGCCAGTAGTCTGGGCGGGAGAGGGAATGAGCAGTTCTTC.

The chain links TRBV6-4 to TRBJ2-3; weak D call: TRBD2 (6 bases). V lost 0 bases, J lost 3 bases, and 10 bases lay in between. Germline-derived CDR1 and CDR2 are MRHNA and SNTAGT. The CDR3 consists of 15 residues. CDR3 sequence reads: CASSDSGGATDTQYF. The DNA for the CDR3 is TGTGCCAGCAGTGACTCGGGCGGGGCAACAGATACGCAGTATTTT.

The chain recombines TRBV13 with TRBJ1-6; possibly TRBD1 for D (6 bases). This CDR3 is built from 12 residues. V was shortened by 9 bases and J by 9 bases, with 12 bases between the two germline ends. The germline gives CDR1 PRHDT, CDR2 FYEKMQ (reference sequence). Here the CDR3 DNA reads TGTGCCAGTAGTCTAGGGGGTTCACCCCTCCACTTT. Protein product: CASSLGGSPLHF.

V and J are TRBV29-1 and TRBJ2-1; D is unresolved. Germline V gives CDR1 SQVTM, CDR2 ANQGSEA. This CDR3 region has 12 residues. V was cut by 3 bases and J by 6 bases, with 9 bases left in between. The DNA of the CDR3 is TGCAGCGTTGAGTATATAAGCAATGAGCAGTTCTTC. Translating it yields CSVEYISNEQFF.

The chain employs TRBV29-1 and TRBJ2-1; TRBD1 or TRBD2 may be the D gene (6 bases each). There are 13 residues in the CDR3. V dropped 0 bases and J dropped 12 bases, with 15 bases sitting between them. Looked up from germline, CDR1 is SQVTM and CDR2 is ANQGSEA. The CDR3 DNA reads TGCAGCGTTGAAGATGGGGGGTCAGGGGCGCAGTTCTTC. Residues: CSVEDGGSGAQFF.

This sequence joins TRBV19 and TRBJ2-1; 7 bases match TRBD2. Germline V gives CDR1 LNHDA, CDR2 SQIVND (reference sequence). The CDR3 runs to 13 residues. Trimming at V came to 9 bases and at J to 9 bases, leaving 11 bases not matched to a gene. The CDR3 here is CASQGGVLSEQFF. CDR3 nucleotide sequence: TGTGCCAGCCAGGGAGGGGTCCTAAGTGAGCAGTTCTTC.

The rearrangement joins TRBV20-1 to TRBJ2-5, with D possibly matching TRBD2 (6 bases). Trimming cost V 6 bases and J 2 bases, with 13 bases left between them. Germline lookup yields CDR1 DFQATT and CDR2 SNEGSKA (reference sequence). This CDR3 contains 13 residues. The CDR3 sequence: CSATAGLQETQYF. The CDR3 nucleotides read TGCAGTGCCACGGCGGGACTTCAAGAGACCCAGTACTTC.

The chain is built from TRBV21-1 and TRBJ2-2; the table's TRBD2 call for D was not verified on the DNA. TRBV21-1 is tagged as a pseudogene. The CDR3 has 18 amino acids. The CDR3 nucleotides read TGTGCCAGCAGCAAAGAGGGGACGGGAGTGGATTTAACCGGGGAGCTGTTTTTT. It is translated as CASSKEGTGVDLTGELFF.

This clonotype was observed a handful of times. CDR3 DNA: TGTGCCAGCAGTTTAACAGACAATGAGCAGTTCTTC. Its protein product is CASSLTDNEQFF. This chain connects TRBV27 to TRBJ2-1, with unresolved D. V shed 2 bases and J shed 5 bases, with 4 bases lying between them. CDR3 size: 12 residues. CDR1 and CDR2 (germline): MNHEY, SMNVEV (reference sequence).

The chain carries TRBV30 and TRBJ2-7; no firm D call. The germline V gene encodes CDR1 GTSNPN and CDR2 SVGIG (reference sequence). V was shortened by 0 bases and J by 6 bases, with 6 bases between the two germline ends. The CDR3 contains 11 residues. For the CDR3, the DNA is TGTGCCTGGAGTGTACGGTCCGAGCAGTACTTC. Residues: CAWSVRSEQYF.

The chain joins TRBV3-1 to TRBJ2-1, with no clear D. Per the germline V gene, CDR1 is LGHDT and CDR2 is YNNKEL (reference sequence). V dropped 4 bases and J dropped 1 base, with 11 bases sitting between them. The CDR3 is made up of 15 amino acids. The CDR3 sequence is CASSLLLESYNEQFF. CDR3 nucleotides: TGTGCCAGCAGCCTCCTTCTAGAGTCCTACAATGAGCAGTTCTTC.

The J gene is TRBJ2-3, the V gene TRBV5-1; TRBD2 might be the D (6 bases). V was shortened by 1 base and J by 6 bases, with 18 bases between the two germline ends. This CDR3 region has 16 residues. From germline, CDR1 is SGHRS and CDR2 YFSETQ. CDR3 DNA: TGCGCCAGCAGCTTGACGGTGGGACTCGTCGGGGATACGCAGTATTTT. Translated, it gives CASSLTVGLVGDTQYF. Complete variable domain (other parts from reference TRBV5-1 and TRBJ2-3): KAGVTQTPRYLIKTRGQQVTLSCSPISGHRSVSWYQQTPGQGLQFLFEYFSETQRNKGNFPGRFSGRQFSNSRSEMNVSTLELGDSALYLCASSLTVGLVGDTQYFGPGTRLTVL.

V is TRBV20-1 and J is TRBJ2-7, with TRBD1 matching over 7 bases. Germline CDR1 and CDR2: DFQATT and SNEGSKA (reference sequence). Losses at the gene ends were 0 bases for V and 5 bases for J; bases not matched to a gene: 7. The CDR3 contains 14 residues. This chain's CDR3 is CSARDQTGSNEQYF. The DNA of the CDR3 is TGCAGTGCTAGAGACCAGACAGGGAGCAACGAGCAGTACTTC.

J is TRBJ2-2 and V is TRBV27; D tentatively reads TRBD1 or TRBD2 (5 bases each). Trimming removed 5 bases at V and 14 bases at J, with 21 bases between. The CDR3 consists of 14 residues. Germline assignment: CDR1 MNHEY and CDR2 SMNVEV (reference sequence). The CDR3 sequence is CASSPGLGLGKLFF. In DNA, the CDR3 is TGTGCCAGCAGTCCCGGGCTGGGGCTCGGGAAACTGTTTTTT.

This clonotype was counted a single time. The CDR3 DNA follows: TGTGCCAGCAGCCCTCAAATTTTAGCTAGCACAGATACGCAGTATTTT. Residues: CASSPQILASTDTQYF. The chain uses TRBV7-2 and TRBJ2-3; no firm D call. Germline-derived CDR1 and CDR2 are SGHTA and FQGNSA. The CDR3 contains 16 residues. Between the trimmed V and J ends, which lost 5 bases and 0 bases, there was a span of 15 bases.

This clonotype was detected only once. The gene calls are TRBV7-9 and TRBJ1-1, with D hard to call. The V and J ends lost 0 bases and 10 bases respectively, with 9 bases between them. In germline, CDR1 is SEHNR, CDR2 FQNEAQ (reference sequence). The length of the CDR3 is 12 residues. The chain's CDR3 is CASSLANWRAFF. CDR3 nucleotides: TGTGCCAGCAGCTTAGCAAACTGGAGAGCTTTCTTT.

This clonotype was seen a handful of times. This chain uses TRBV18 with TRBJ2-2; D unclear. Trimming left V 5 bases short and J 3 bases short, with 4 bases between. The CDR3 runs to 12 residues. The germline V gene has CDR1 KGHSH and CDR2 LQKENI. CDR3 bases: TGTGCCAGCTCATCCGACACCGGGGAGCTGTTTTTT. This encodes CASSSDTGELFF.

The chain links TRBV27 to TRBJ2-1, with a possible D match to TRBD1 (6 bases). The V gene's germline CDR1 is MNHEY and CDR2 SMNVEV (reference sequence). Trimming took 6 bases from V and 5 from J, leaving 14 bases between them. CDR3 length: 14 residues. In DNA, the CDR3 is TGTGCCAGCAGACCGGGAAGGGGGAACAATGAGCAGTTCTTC. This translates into CASRPGRGNNEQFF.

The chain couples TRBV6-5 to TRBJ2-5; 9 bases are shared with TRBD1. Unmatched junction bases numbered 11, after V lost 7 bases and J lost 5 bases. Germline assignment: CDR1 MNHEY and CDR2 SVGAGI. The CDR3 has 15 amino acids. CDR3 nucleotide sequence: TGTGCCAGCATAGGGACGGGACAGGGAAGCGAGACCCAGTACTTC. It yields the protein CASIGTGQGSETQYF.

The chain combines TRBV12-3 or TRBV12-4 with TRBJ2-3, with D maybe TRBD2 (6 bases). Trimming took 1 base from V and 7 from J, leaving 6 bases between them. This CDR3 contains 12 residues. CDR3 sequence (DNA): TGTGCCAGCAGTTTAGGCGGGAATACGCAGTATTTT. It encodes CASSLGGNTQYF.

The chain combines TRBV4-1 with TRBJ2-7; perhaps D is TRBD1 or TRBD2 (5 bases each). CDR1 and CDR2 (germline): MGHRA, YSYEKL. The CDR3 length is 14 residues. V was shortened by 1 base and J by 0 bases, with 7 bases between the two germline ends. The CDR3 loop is CASSQVGGSYEQYF. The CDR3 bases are TGCGCCAGCAGCCAAGTTGGGGGCTCCTACGAGCAGTACTTC.

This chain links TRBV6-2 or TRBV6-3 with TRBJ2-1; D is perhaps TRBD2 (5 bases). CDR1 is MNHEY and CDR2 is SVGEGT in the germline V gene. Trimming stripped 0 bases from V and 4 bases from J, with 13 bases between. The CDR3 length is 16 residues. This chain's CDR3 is CASSYSTLREYNEQFF. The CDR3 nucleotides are TGTGCCAGCAGTTACTCGACTCTCCGGGAATACAATGAGCAGTTCTTC.

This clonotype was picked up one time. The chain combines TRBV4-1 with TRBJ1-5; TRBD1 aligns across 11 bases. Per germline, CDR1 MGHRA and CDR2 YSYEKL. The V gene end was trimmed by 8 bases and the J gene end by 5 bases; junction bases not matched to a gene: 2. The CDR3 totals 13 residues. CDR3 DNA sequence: TGCGCCAGCGGACAGGGGGCCGATCAGCCCCAGCATTTT. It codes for CASGQGADQPQHF.

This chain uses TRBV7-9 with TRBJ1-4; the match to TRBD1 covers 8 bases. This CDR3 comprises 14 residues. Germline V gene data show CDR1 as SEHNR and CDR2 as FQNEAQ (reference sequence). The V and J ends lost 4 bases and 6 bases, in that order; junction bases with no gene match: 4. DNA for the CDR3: TGTGCCAGCAGCTCGTCAGGGGGCGATGAAAAACTGTTTTTT. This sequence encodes CASSSSGGDEKLFF. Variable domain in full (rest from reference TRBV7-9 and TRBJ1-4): DTGVSQNPRHKITKRGQNVTFRCDPISEHNRLYWYRQTLGQGPEFLTYFQNEAQLEKSRLLSDRFSAERPKGSFSTLEIQRTEQGDSAMYLCASSSSGGDEKLFFGSGTQLSVL.

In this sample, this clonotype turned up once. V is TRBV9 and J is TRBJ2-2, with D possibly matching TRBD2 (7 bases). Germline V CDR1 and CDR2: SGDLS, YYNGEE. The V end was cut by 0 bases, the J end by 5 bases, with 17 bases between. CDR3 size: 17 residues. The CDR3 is CASSVGGRGLGTGELFF. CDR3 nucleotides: TGTGCCAGCAGCGTAGGGGGGCGCGGACTAGGGACCGGGGAGCTGTTTTTT.

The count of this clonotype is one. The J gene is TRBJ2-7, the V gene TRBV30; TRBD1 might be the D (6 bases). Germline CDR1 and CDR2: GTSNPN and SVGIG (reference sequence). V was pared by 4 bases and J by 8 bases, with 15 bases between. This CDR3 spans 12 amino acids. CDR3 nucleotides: TGTGCCTGGAACCCGTCCGGGACAAAGCAGTACTTC. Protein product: CAWNPSGTKQYF.

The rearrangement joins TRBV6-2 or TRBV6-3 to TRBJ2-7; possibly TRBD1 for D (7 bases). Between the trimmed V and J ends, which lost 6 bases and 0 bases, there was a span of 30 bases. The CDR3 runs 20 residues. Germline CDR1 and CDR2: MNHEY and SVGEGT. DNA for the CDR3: TGTGCCAGCAGCTCCCGGGACAGATGGTCCGGAGGGCGGAACTCCTACGAGCAGTACTTC. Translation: CASSSRDRWSGGRNSYEQYF.